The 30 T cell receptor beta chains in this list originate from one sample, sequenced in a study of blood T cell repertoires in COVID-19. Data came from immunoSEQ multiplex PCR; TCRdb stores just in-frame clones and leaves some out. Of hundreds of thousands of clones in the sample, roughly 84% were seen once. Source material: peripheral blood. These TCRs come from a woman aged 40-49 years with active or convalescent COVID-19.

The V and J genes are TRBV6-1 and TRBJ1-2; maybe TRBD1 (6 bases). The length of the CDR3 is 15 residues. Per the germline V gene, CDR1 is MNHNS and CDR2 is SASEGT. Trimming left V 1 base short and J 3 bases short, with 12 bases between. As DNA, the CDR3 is TGTGCCAGCAGTGAAGTGGGCAGGGGTGACTATGGCTACACCTTC. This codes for CASSEVGRGDYGYTF.

CDR3 residues: CASSVRAGGNTGELFF. Written as DNA, the CDR3 is TGTGCCAGCAGCGTAAGAGCGGGGGGTAACACCGGGGAGCTGTTTTTT. This chain uses TRBV9 with TRBJ2-2; 9 nucleotides match TRBD2. The V gene end was trimmed by 1 base and the J gene end by 2 bases; junction bases not matched to a gene: 3. The CDR3 loop spans 16 amino acids. Germline CDR1 is SGDLS and CDR2 is YYNGEE.

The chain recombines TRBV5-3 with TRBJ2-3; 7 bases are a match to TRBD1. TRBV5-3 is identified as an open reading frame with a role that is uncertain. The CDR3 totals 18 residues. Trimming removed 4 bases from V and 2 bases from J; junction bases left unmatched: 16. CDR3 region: CARSGGARTGPYTDTQYF. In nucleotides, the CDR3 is TGTGCCAGAAGCGGGGGAGCCCGGACAGGACCCTACACAGATACGCAGTATTTT.

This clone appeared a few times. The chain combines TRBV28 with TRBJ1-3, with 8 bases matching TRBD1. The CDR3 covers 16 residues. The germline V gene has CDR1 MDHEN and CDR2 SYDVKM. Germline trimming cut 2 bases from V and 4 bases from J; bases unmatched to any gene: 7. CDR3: CASSLGDRGGGNTIYF. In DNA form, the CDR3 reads TGTGCCAGCAGTTTAGGAGACAGGGGTGGAGGAAACACCATATATTTT.

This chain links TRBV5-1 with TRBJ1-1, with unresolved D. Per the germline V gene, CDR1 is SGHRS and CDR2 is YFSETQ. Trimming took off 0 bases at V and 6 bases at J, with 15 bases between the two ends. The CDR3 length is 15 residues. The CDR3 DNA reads TGCGCCAGCAGCTTGGCCGCAGGTCCTCTTGCTGAAGCTTTCTTT. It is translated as CASSLAAGPLAEAFF.

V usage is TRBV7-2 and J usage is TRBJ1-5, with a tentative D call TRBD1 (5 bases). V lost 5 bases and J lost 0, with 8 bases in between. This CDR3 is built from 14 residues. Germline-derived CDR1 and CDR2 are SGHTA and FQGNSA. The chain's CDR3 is CASSPDSSNQPQHF. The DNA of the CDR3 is TGTGCCAGCAGCCCAGACAGTAGCAATCAGCCCCAGCATTTT.

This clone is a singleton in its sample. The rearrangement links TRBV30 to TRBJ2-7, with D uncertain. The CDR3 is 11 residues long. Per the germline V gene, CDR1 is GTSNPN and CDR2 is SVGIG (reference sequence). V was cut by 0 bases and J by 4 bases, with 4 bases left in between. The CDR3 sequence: CAWSVQYEQYF. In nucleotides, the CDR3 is TGTGCCTGGAGTGTACAGTACGAGCAGTACTTC.

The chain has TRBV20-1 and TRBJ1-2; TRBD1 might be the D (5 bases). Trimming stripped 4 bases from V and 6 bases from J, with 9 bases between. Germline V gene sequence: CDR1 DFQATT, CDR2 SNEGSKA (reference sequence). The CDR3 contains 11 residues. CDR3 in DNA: TGCAGTGCTACGGCGGGGCATGGCTACACCTTC. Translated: CSATAGHGYTF.

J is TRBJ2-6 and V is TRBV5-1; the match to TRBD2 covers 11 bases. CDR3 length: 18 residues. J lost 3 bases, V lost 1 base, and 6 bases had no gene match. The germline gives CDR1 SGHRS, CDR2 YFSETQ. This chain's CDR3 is CASSLFPSGGNGANVLTF. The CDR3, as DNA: TGCGCCAGCAGCTTGTTCCCTAGCGGGGGGAATGGGGCCAACGTCCTGACTTTC.

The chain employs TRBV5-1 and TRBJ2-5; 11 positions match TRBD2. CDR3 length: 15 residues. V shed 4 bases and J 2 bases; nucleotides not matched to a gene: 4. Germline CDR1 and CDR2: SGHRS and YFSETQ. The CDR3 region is CASSPLAGGQETQYF. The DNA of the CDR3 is TGCGCCAGCAGCCCCCTAGCGGGGGGACAAGAGACCCAGTACTTC.

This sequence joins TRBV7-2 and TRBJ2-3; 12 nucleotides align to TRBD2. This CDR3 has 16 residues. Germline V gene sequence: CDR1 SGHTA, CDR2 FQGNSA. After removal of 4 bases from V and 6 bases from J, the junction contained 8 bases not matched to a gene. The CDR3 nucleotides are TGTGCCAGCAGCTCGGCGACTAGCGGGGGAGTGGATACGCAGTATTTT. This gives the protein CASSSATSGGVDTQYF.

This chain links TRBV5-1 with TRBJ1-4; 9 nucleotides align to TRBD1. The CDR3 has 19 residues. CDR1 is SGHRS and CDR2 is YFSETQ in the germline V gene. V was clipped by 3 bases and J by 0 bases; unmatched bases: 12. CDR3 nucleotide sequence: TGCGCCAGCAGCTCCCTTCCGGGACAGGGAACGGCAACTAATGAAAAACTGTTTTTT. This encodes CASSSLPGQGTATNEKLFF. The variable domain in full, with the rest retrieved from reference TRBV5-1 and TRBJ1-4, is KAGVTQTPRYLIKTRGQQVTLSCSPISGHRSVSWYQQTPGQGLQFLFEYFSETQRNKGNFPGRFSGRQFSNSRSEMNVSTLELGDSALYLCASSSLPGQGTATNEKLFFGSGTQLSVL.

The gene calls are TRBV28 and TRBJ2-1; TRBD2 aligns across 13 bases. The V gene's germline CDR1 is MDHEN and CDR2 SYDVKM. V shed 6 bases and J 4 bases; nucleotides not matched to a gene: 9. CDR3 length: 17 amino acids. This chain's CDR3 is CASSQWTSGGHYNEQFF. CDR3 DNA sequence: TGTGCCAGCAGCCAATGGACTAGCGGGGGCCATTACAATGAGCAGTTCTTC. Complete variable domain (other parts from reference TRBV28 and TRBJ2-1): DVKVTQSSRYLVKRTGEKVFLECVQDMDHENMFWYRQDPGLGLRLIYFSYDVKMKEKGDIPEGYSVSREKKERFSLILESASTNQTSMYLCASSQWTSGGHYNEQFFGPGTRLTVL.

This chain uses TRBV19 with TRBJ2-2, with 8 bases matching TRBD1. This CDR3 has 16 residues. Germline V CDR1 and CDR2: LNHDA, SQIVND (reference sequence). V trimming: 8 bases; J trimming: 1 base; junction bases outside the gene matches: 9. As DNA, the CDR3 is TGTGCCAGTGTGGACAGGGCATCTCTGAACACCGGGGAGCTGTTTTTT. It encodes CASVDRASLNTGELFF.

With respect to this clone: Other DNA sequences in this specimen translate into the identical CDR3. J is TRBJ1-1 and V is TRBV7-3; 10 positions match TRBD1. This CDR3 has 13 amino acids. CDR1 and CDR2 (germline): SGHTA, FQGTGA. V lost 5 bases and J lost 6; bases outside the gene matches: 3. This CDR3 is CASSPGTGAEAFF. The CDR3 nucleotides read TGTGCCAGCAGCCCCGGGACAGGGGCTGAAGCTTTCTTT.

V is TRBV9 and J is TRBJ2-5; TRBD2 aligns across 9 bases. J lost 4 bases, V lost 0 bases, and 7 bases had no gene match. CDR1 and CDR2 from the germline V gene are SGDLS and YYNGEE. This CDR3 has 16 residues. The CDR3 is CASSVVGSGGGETQYF. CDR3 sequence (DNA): TGTGCCAGCAGCGTAGTAGGTAGCGGGGGAGGAGAGACCCAGTACTTC.

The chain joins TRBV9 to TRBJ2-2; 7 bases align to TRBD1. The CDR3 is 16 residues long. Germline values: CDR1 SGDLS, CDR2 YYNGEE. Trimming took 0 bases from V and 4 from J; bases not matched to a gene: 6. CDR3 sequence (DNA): TGTGCCAGCAGCGTAGAAGGGGGCGCGAGCACCGGGGAGCTGTTTTTT. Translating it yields CASSVEGGASTGELFF.

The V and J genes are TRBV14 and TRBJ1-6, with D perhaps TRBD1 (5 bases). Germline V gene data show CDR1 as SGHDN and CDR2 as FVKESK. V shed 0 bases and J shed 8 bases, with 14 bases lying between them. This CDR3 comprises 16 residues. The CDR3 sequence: CASSQDRGTIYSPLHF. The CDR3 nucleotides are TGTGCCAGCAGCCAAGATCGGGGGACTATTTATTCACCCCTCCACTTT.

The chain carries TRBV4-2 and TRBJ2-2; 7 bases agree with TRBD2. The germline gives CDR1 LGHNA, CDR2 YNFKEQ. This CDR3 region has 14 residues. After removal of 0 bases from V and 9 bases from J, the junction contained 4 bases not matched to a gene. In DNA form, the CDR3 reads TGTGCCAGCAGCCAAGATACAGCGGGAAGGGAGCTGTTTTTT. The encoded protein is CASSQDTAGRELFF.

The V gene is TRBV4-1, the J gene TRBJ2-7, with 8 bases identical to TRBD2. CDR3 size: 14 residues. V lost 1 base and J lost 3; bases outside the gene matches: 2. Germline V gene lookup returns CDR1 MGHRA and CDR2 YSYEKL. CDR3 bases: TGCGCCAGCAGCCAAGTCGGGACTAGCTACGAGCAGTACTTC. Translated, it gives CASSQVGTSYEQYF.

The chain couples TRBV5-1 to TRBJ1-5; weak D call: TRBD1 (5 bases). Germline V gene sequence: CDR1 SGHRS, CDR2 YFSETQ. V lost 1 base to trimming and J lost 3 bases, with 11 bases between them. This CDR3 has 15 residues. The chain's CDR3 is CASSLPDINNQPQHF. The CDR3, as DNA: TGCGCCAGCAGCTTGCCGGACATCAACAATCAGCCCCAGCATTTT.

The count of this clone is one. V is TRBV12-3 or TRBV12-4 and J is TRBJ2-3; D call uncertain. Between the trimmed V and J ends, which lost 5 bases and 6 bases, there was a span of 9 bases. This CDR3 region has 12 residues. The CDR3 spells CASSHYADTQYF. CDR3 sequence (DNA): TGTGCCAGCAGTCACTACGCCGATACGCAGTATTTT.

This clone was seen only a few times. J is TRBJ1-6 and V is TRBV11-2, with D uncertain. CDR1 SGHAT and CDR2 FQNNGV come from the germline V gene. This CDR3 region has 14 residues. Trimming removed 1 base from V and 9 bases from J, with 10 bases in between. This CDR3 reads CASSLAPTSSPLHF. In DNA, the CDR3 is TGTGCCAGCAGCTTAGCTCCAACCAGTTCACCCCTCCACTTT.

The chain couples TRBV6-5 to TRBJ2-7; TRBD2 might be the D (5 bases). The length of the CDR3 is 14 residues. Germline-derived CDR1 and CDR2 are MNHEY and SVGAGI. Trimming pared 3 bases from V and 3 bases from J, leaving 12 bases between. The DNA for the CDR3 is TGTGCCAGCAGTTATCGATCCGAGGGCTACGAGCAGTACTTC. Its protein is CASSYRSEGYEQYF.

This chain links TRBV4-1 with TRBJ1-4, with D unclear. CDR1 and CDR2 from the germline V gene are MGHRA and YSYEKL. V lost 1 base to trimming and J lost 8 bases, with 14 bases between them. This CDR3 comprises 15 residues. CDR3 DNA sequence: TGCGCCAGCAGCCAAGGAAGGAGGCGAGGGGAAAAACTGTTTTTT. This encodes CASSQGRRRGEKLFF.

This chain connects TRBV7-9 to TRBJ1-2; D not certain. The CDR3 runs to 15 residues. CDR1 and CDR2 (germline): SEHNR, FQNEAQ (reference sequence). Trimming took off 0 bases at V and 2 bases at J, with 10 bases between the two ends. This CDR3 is CASSLAGTLNYGYTF. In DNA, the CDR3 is TGTGCCAGCAGCTTAGCGGGCACCCTAAACTATGGCTACACCTTC.

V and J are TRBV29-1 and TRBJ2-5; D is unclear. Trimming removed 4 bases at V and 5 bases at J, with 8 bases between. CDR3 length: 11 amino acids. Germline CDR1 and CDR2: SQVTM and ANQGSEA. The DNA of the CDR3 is TGCAGCGTTGGAAGAGGTGAGACCCAGTACTTC. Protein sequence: CSVGRGETQYF.

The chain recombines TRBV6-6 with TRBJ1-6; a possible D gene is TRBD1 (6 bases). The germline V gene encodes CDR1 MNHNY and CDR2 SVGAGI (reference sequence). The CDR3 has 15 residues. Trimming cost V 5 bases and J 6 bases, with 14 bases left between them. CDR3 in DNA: TGTGCCAGCAGTAAATCCGGGACACTTAATTCACCCCTCCACTTT. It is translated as CASSKSGTLNSPLHF.

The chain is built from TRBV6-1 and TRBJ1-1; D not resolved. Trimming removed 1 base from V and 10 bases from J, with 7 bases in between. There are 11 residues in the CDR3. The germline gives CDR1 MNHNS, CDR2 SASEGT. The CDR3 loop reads CASSEERVAFF. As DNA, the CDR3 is TGTGCCAGCAGTGAAGAACGGGTAGCTTTCTTT.

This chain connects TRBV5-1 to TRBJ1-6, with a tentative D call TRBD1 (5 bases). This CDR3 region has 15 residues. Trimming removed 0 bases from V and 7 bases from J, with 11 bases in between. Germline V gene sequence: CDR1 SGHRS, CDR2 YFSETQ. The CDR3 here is CASSLGGSTNSPLHF. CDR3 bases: TGCGCCAGCAGCTTGGGGGGCAGTACCAATTCACCCCTCCACTTT.